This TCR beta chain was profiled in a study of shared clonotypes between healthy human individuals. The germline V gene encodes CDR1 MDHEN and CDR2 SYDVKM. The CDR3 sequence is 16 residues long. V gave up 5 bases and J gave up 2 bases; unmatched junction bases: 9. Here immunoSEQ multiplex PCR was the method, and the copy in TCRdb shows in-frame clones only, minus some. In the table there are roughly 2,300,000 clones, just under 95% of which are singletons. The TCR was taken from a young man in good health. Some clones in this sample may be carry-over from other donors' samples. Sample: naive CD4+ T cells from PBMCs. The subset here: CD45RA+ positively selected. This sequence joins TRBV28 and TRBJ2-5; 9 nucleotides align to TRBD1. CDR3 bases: TGTGCCAGCAGTCAGATAGGGACAGGGAGGCAAGAGACCCAGTACTTC. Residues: CASSQIGTGRQETQYF.